This entry is about one T cell receptor (beta chain). Its antigen is currently unknown. Researchers used the Oncomine TCR Beta short-read assay to sequence DNA from cultured CD4+ T cells. TCRdb re-called the PCR reads with MiXCR, one entry per CDR3 protein. The sample holds 20,000 to 25,000 distinct CDR3 sequences, approximately 65% seen once. Treatment noted: approximately nine-day PBMC culture with coronavirus spike peptide pools or control peptides (ViraFEST assay). Following expansion of antigen-specific T cells with peptide pools, ViraFEST then sequenced TCRs. The sample comes from a study of vaccination and CD4 T cells after COVID-19. Across the whole study: Convalescent persons amounted to six males plus four females, two of whom were Hispanic.

General study findings and limits: In convalescent patients, a median about 88% of post-vaccine SARS-CoV-2-reactive clones appeared only after vaccination.

The germline V gene has CDR1 SGHTA and CDR2 FQGNSA. This CDR3 region has 15 residues. V lost 2 bases to trimming and J lost 2 bases, with 10 bases between them. The receptor was derived from a human donor who received a COVID-19 vaccine. Sequenced here: CD4+ T cells from blood, cultured in vitro, sampled before SARS-CoV-2 vaccination. The chain couples TRBV7-2 to TRBJ1-5; D may be TRBD1 (5 bases). The CDR3 DNA reads TGTGCCAGCAGCTTATGGGGGAGCGGCAATCAGCCCCAGCATTTT. Its protein is CASSLWGSGNQPQHF.